These 22 T cell receptor beta chains originate from one sample sequenced in a study of shared clonotypes between healthy human individuals. This table comes from immunoSEQ multiplex PCR, and its TCRdb copy is limited to in-frame clones, with some not included. The sample has approximately 1,000,000 clones, 70% to 80% seen once. Sequenced sample: memory CD4+ T cells from PBMCs. This sample's subset: CD45RA-negative fraction. These receptors were collected from a young man in good health. Some clones in this sample may be carry-over from other donors' samples.

The V call is TRBV29-1, the J call TRBJ2-3; either TRBD1 or TRBD2 may fit D (5 bases each). The V and J ends lost 1 base and 6 bases respectively, with 14 bases between them. Germline loops: CDR1 SQVTM, CDR2 ANQGSEA. The CDR3 spans 14 residues. The CDR3: CSVEGRQGVDTQYF. The CDR3, as DNA: TGCAGCGTTGAAGGGAGGCAGGGAGTGGATACGCAGTATTTT.

This clone appeared a single time. The chain couples TRBV28 to TRBJ1-1; the match to TRBD1 covers 11 bases. The germline V gene encodes CDR1 MDHEN and CDR2 SYDVKM. The CDR3 runs 12 residues. The J segment lost 9 bases and the V segment lost 7 bases, leaving 4 bases of the junction unmatched. The CDR3 region has the DNA TGTGCCAGCACCGGACAGGGGGCGCAAGCTTTCTTT. Its protein product is CASTGQGAQAFF.

This clone was picked up one time. This chain joins TRBV4-2 and TRBJ1-5, with D hard to call. This CDR3 is built from 16 residues. Trimming shortened V by 0 bases and J by 4 bases, and 13 bases separated the two germline ends. The germline gives CDR1 LGHNA, CDR2 YNFKEQ. The DNA of the CDR3 is TGTGCCAGCAGCCAAGAAGAGGGTACGGGGAATCAGCCCCAGCATTTT. This translates into CASSQEEGTGNQPQHF.

CDR3 loop: CASSLAPGVGTEAFF. CDR3 bases: TGCGCCAGCAGCTTGGCTCCGGGGGTAGGAACTGAAGCTTTCTTT. The J gene is TRBJ1-1, the V gene TRBV5-1; possibly TRBD1 for D (5 bases). The CDR3 runs to 15 residues. The ends were cut back, 0 bases at V and 5 bases at J, with 14 bases in the middle. Germline CDR1 is SGHRS and CDR2 is YFSETQ.

V and J are TRBV7-6 and TRBJ1-4; tentative D call: TRBD1 (5 bases). Germline CDR1 is SGHVS and CDR2 is FNYEAQ. CDR3 length: 15 amino acids. V lost 5 bases and J 8 bases, leaving 18 bases between the germline ends. The CDR3 loop is CASSPLGGNREKLFF. CDR3 coding DNA: TGTGCCAGCAGCCCTCTGGGGGGTAACCGGGAAAAACTGTTTTTT. Drawing the rest from reference TRBV7-6 and TRBJ1-4, the complete variable domain is GAGVSQSPRYKVTKRGQDVALRCDPISGHVSLYWYRQALGQGPEFLTYFNYEAQQDKSGLPNDRFSAERPEGSISTLTIQRTEQRDSAMYRCASSPLGGNREKLFFGSGTQLSVL.

The CDR3 protein is CASSPLADSDTQYF. The CDR3 region has the DNA TGTGCCAGCTCACCATTAGCGGATTCAGATACGCAGTATTTT. The chain uses TRBV18 and TRBJ2-3; maybe TRBD2 (6 bases). The CDR3 has 14 residues. Germline-derived CDR1 and CDR2 are KGHSH and LQKENI. V was clipped by 2 bases and J by 4 bases, with 10 bases between them.

The chain joins TRBV15 to TRBJ1-5; D might be TRBD1 (5 bases). Trimming took off 3 bases at V and 0 bases at J, with 18 bases between the two ends. The germline CDR1 and CDR2 sequences are LNHNV and YYDKDF (reference sequence). The CDR3 consists of 18 residues. The CDR3 DNA is TGTGCCACCAGCAGCGGGAGGGGAGACCTCTATAGCAATCAGCCCCAGCATTTT. Translating it yields CATSSGRGDLYSNQPQHF.

This chain uses TRBV2 with TRBJ2-3; 10 nucleotides match TRBD1. Germline loops: CDR1 SNHLY, CDR2 FYNNEI. The trim removed 4 bases at V and 3 bases at J, leaving 4 bases unmatched. This CDR3 is 15 amino acids long. The CDR3 here is CASSATGGWTDTQYF. The DNA for the CDR3 is TGTGCCAGCAGTGCGACAGGGGGCTGGACAGATACGCAGTATTTT.

The V gene is TRBV4-2, the J gene TRBJ2-7, with 10 nucleotides matching TRBD1. The CDR3 runs 16 residues. Germline V lookup: CDR1 LGHNA, CDR2 YNFKEQ. The V gene end was trimmed by 2 bases and the J gene end by 0 bases; junction bases not matched to a gene: 4. The chain's CDR3 is CASSQHGTGDSYEQYF. As DNA, the CDR3 is TGTGCCAGCAGCCAACACGGGACAGGGGACTCCTACGAGCAGTACTTC.

The chain joins TRBV29-1 to TRBJ2-5; 8 bases align to TRBD1. The tail of the sequence fits TRBJ2-7 better, so the J call may be wrong. The CDR3 is 12 amino acids. Germline loops: CDR1 SQVTM, CDR2 ANQGSEA. The CDR3 DNA sequence: TGCAGCTGCGGACAGGGCTCCTACGAGCAGTACTTC. This gives the protein CSCGQGSYEQYF.

This clone was counted only a few times. The rearrangement uses TRBV30 and TRBJ1-2, with 7 bases fitting TRBD1. Germline lookup yields CDR1 GTSNPN and CDR2 SVGIG (reference sequence). The trim removed 4 bases at V and 5 bases at J, leaving 19 bases unmatched. This CDR3 has 17 residues. The CDR3 bases are TGTGCCTGGACCCCGGATGGGAGGGGGCGCTTGGATTATGGCTACACCTTC. Translated: CAWTPDGRGRLDYGYTF.

This sequence joins TRBV9 and TRBJ2-1; D unresolved. CDR3 length equals 14 residues. V lost 0 bases and J lost 12, with 16 bases in between. Germline V gives CDR1 SGDLS, CDR2 YYNGEE. DNA for the CDR3: TGTGCCAGCAGCGTAGGCAGAGATACAATATTGCAGTTCTTC. This encodes CASSVGRDTILQFF.

This chain links TRBV7-9 with TRBJ1-1, with 9 bases that match TRBD1. Trimming at V came to 5 bases and at J to 6 bases, leaving 7 bases not matched to a gene. Germline V gene lookup returns CDR1 SEHNR and CDR2 FQNEAQ (reference sequence). The CDR3 has 14 residues. The CDR3 nucleotides are TGTGCCAGCAGCCGACCGGGACAGGGCTCTGAAGCTTTCTTT. This codes for CASSRPGQGSEAFF. Complete variable domain (other parts from reference TRBV7-9 and TRBJ1-1): DTGVSQNPRHKITKRGQNVTFRCDPISEHNRLYWYRQTLGQGPEFLTYFQNEAQLEKSRLLSDRFSAERPKGSFSTLEIQRTEQGDSAMYLCASSRPGQGSEAFFGQGTRLTVV.

The chain recombines TRBV10-3 with TRBJ2-2; TRBD2 agrees at 14 bases. Germline CDR1 reads ENHRY; CDR2 reads SYGVKD. The ends lost 4 bases at V and 8 bases at J; junction bases unmatched: 0. This CDR3 comprises 14 residues. The CDR3 DNA follows: TGTGCCATCAGTGGGACTAGCGGGAGGGGGGAGCTGTTTTTT. It specifies CAISGTSGRGELFF.

The chain is built from TRBV18 and TRBJ1-2; D gene ambiguous. Germline V gene lookup returns CDR1 KGHSH and CDR2 LQKENI. The CDR3 totals 14 residues. V dropped 1 base and J dropped 4 bases, with 10 bases sitting between them. CDR3 coding DNA: TGTGCCAGCTCACCACAGGGAGTCGGCTATGGCTACACCTTC. This gives the protein CASSPQGVGYGYTF. Together with reference TRBV18 and TRBJ1-2, the CDR3 gives the full variable domain: NAGVMQNPRHLVRRRGQEARLRCSPMKGHSHVYWYRQLPEEGLKFMVYLQKENIIDESGMPKERFSAEFPKEGPSILRIQQVVRGDSAAYFCASSPQGVGYGYTFGSGTRLTVV.

This clone has ten or more counts. The gene calls are TRBV7-6 and TRBJ2-1; 9 bases agree with TRBD2. The CDR3 contains 14 residues. The V segment lost 0 bases and the J segment 8 bases; nucleotides outside the gene matches: 2. Germline V CDR1 and CDR2: SGHVS, FNYEAQ. The CDR3 bases are TGTGCCAGCAGCTTAGCTAGCGGGAGCTATGAGCAGTTCTTC. Protein product: CASSLASGSYEQFF.

A few counts support this clone. This chain uses TRBV5-1 with TRBJ2-1; 11 bases match TRBD2. The germline gives CDR1 SGHRS, CDR2 YFSETQ. J lost 0 bases, V lost 7 bases, and 3 bases had no gene match. There are 15 residues in the CDR3. CDR3 in amino acids: CASGLAGGSYNEQFF. In DNA form, the CDR3 reads TGCGCCAGCGGGCTAGCGGGAGGCTCCTACAATGAGCAGTTCTTC. Based on the CDR3 plus reference TRBV5-1 and TRBJ2-1, the full variable domain is KAGVTQTPRYLIKTRGQQVTLSCSPISGHRSVSWYQQTPGQGLQFLFEYFSETQRNKGNFPGRFSGRQFSNSRSEMNVSTLELGDSALYLCASGLAGGSYNEQFFGPGTRLTVL.

The genes are TRBV7-9 and TRBJ2-3; 9 nucleotides match TRBD2. The CDR3 extends over 16 amino acids. Losses at the gene ends were 5 bases for V and 1 base for J; bases not matched to a gene: 7. CDR1 and CDR2 from the germline V gene are SEHNR and FQNEAQ (reference sequence). The chain's CDR3 is CASSPRTSAGTDTQYF. CDR3 nucleotides: TGTGCCAGCAGCCCCAGGACTAGCGCAGGCACAGATACGCAGTATTTT.

With regard to this clone: This same CDR3 is encoded by further DNA sequences in the sample. The chain uses TRBV7-2 and TRBJ2-7; TRBD1 agrees at 9 bases. From germline, CDR1 is SGHTA and CDR2 FQGNSA. With 5 bases clipped from V and 1 base from J, the junction kept 15 bases outside the gene matches. The CDR3 is 18 residues long. This CDR3 reads CASSLGIGTGKRSYEQYF. CDR3 nucleotide sequence: TGTGCCAGCAGCCTAGGTATCGGGACAGGGAAGAGGTCCTACGAGCAGTACTTC.

The chain couples TRBV6-5 to TRBJ2-7, with D possibly TRBD1 on 6 matching bases. There are 14 residues in the CDR3. Trimming pared 6 bases from V and 3 bases from J, leaving 15 bases between. Germline CDR1 reads MNHEY; CDR2 reads SVGAGI. The CDR3, as DNA: TGTGCCAGCAGCCCCCGGGACAAGCGCTACGAGCAGTACTTC. Translated, it gives CASSPRDKRYEQYF.

J is TRBJ2-2 and V is TRBV28; D unresolved. V lost 6 bases to trimming and J lost 7 bases, with 18 bases between them. The CDR3 contains 15 residues. CDR1 is MDHEN and CDR2 is SYDVKM in the germline V gene. The CDR3 region has the DNA TGTGCCAGCAGCACCATACGGGCCCCATACGGGGAGCTGTTTTTT. Its protein is CASSTIRAPYGELFF.

The sample holds many counts of this clone. V gene TRBV5-1 combines with J gene TRBJ2-1; D is uncertain. This CDR3 is 14 amino acids long. Germline V lookup: CDR1 SGHRS, CDR2 YFSETQ. V shed 0 bases and J shed 7 bases, with 11 bases lying between them. The CDR3 bases are TGCGCCAGCAGCTTGGACAGTGTGGTTAATGAGCAGTTCTTC. Protein product: CASSLDSVVNEQFF.